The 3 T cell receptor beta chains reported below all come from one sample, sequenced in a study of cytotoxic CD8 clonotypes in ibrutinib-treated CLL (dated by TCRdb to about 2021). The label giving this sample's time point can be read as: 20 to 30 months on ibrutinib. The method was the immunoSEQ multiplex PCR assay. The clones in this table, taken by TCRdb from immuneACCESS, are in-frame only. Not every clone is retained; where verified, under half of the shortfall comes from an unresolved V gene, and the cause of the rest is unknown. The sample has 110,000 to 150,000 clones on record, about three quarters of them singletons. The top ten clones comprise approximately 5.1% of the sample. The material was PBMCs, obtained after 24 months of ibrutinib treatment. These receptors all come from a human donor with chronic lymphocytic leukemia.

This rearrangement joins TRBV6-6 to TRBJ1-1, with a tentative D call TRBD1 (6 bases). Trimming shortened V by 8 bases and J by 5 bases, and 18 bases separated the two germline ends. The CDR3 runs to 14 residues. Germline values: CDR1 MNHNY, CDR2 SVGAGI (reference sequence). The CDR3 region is CASGWGARWTEAFF. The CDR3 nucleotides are TGTGCCAGCGGATGGGGGGCGCGGTGGACTGAAGCTTTCTTT.

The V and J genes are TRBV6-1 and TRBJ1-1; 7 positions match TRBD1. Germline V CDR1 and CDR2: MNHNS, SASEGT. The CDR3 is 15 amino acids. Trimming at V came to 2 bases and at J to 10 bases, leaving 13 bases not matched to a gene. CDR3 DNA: TGTGCCAGCAGTGAATCTCCGACAGGGAGGGCCTCAGCTTTCTTT. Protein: CASSESPTGRASAFF.

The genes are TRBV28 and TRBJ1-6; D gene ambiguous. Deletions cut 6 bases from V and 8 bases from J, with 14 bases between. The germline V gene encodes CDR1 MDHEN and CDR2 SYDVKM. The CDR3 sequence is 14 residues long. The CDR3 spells CASSPLKGYSPLHF. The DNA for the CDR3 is TGTGCCAGCAGCCCCCTCAAGGGCTATTCACCCCTCCACTTT.